This is a list of T cell receptor beta chains from one sample in a study of shared clonotypes between healthy human individuals. Generated by immunoSEQ multiplex PCR, the TCRdb table keeps only in-frame clones and is missing some. The profile shows about 2 million clones, just under 95% of them singletons. Source material: naive CD8+ T cells sorted from blood. The receptors stem from a man aged 18 to 30 in good health. CDR3s leave out the opening cysteine and the closing phenylalanine or tryptophan. A D gene is named only where the DNA matches it firmly. Clone size is stated in some rows and not others, as once, few, many or a class when expanded.

cdr3_length clone_size d_call j_call v_call cdr3_aa
10 - - TRBJ2-5 TRBV30 AWSVMGETQY
13 - TRBD1 TRBJ2-7 TRBV27 ASSLRRDSTYEQY
12 - TRBD1 TRBJ2-7 TRBV7-9 ASSLPDRVDEQY
10 - - TRBJ1-2 TRBV11-2 ASSFRRADYT
11 - - TRBJ2-1 TRBV19 ASSISSYNEQF
12 - - TRBJ1-1 TRBV11-2 ASSLVSRNTEAF
16 - - TRBJ2-3 TRBV13 ASSLDKWAGHGTDTQY
14 - - TRBJ2-7 TRBV7-9 ASSPREGQAPYEQY
14 - TRBD2 TRBJ2-5 TRBV9 ASSPQQRGGLETQY
12 - TRBD2 TRBJ2-7 TRBV11-2 ASSPSGPSYEQY
13 - TRBD1 TRBJ2-1 TRBV5-1 ASSSRQGVYNEQF
9 - TRBD2 TRBJ2-7 TRBV27 ASSLGGEQY
15 once - TRBJ2-7 TRBV4-1 ASSFRWGGRMGYEQY
12 - - TRBJ2-5 TRBV27 ASRSGAVQETQY
15 - TRBD1 TRBJ2-1 TRBV30 ASIDRGRFTGYNEQF
12 - TRBD1 TRBJ1-4 TRBV9 ASSVGQGYEKLF
11 - - TRBJ2-2 TRBV10-1 ASSDWGDGGLF
13 - - TRBJ1-1 TRBV6-6 ASSYDGGGWAEAF
12 - - TRBJ1-3 TRBV7-2 ASSSGLGLDTIY
14 - TRBD1 TRBJ2-3 TRBV7-9 ASSLPLGQITDTQY
13 - TRBD2 TRBJ2-2 TRBV30 AGGLAGLNTGELF
11 - - TRBJ2-1 TRBV9 ASSGRLIDEQF
13 - - TRBJ2-7 TRBV4-1 ASSLTPGPAYEQY
11 - TRBD2 TRBJ2-7 TRBV6-1 ASKRGRAYEQY
11 few - TRBJ1-6 TRBV13 ASRGSDNSPLH
10 - - TRBJ1-6 TRBV30 AWTLGLPPLH
12 - - TRBJ1-1 TRBV14 ASSLGTEDTEAF
11 - - TRBJ2-7 TRBV14 ASSRYIGYEQY